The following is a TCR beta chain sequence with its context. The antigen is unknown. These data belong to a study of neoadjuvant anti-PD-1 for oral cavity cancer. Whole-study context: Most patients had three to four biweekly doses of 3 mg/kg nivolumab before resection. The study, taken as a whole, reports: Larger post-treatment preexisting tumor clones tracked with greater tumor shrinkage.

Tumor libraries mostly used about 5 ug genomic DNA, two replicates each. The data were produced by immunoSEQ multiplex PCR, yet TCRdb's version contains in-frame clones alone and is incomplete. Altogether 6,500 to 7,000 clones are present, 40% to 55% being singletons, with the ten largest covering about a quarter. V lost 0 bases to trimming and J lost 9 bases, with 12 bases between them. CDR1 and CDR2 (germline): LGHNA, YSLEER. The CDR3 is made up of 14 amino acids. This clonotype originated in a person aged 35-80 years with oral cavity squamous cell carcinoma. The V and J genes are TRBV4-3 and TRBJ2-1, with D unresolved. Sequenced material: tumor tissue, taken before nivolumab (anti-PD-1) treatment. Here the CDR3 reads CASSQDLNWVEQFF. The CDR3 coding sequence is TGCGCCAGCAGCCAAGATCTAAATTGGGTTGAGCAGTTCTTC.